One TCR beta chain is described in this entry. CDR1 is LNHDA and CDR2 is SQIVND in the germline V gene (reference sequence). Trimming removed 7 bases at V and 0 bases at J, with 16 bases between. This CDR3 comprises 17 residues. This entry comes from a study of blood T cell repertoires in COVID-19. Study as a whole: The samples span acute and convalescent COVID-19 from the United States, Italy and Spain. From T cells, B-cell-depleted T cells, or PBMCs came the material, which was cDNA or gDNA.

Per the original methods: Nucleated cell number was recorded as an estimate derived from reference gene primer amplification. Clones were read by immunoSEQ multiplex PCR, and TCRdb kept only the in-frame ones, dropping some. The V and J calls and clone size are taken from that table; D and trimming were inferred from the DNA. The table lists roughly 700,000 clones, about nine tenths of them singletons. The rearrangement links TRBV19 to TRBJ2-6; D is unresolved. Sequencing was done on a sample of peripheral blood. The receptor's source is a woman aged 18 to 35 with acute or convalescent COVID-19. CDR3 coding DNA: TGTGCCAGTACTCAACGGTACGGTCCCTCTGGGGCCAACGTCCTGACTTTC. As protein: CASTQRYGPSGANVLTF.